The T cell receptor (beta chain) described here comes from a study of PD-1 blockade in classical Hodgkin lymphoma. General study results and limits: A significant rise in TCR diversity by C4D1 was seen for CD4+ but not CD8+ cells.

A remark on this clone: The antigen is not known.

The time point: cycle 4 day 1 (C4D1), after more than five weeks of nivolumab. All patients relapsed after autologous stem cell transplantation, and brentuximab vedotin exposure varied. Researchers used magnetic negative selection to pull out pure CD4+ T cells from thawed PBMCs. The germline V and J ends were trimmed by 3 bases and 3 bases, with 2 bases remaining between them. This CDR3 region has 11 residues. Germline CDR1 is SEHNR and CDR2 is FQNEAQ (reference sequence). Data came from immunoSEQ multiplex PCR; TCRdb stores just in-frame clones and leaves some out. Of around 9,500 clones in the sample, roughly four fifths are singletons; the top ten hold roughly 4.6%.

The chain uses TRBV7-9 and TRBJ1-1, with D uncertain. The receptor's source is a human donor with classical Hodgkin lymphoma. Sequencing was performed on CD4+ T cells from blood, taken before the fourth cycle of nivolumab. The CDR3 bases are TGTGCCAGCAGCTTGCACACTGAAGCTTTCTTT. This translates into CASSLHTEAFF.